The sequence of this TCR beta chain was determined in a study of shared clonotypes between healthy human individuals. Trimming took 5 bases from V and 3 from J; bases not matched to a gene: 7. The CDR3 is made up of 14 amino acids. Germline V gene data show CDR1 as SGHAT and CDR2 as FQNNGV. Data came from immunoSEQ multiplex PCR; TCRdb stores just in-frame clones and leaves some out. This table has 2 million to 2.5 million clones, roughly 95% appearing once. The chain has TRBV11-2 and TRBJ2-7, with 7 bases fitting TRBD1. The sample comprised naive CD4+ T cells sorted from blood. Documented subset: CD45RA+ positively selected. The origin of this receptor is a young man in good health. CDR3 residues: CASSARDSSYEQYF. CDR3 DNA: TGTGCCAGCAGCGCCCGGGACAGTAGCTACGAGCAGTACTTC.